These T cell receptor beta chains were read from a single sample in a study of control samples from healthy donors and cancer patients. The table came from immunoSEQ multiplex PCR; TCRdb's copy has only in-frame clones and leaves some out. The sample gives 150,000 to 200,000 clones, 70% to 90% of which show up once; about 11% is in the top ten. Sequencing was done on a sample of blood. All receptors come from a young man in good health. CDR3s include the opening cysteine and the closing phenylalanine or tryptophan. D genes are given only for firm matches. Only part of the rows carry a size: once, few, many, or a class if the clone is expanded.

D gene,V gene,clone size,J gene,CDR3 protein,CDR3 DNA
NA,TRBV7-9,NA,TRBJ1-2,CASSLPQNGYTF,TGTGCCAGCAGCTTACCCCAGAATGGCTACACCTTC
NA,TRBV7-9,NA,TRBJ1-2,CASSLAEAIYYGYTF,TGTGCCAGCAGCTTAGCGGAGGCGATCTACTATGGCTACACCTTC
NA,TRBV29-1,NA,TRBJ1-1,CSVDRTVRNTEAFF,TGCAGCGTTGATAGGACAGTGCGGAACACTGAAGCTTTCTTT
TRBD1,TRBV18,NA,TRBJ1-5,CASSPSITGGADQPQHF,TGTGCCAGCTCTCCTTCGATAACAGGGGGCGCGGATCAGCCCCAGCATTTT
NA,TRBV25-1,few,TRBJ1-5,CASSGEGKGQPQHF,TGTGCCAGCAGTGGCGAGGGGAAGGGTCAGCCCCAGCATTTT
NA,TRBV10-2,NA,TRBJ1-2,CASSEPNYGYTF,TGCGCCAGCAGTGAGCCCAACTATGGCTACACCTTC
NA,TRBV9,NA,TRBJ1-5,CASSRFGRVDQPQHF,TGTGCCAGCAGCCGATTCGGGAGGGTGGATCAGCCCCAGCATTTT
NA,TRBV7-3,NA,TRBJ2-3,CASSLSGNTQYF,TGTGCCAGCAGCTTGAGCGGAAATACGCAGTATTTT
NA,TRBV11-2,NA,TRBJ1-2,CASSLRVSLDYGYTF,TGTGCCAGCAGCTTACGTGTCTCCTTGGACTATGGCTACACCTTC
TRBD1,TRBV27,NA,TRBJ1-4,CASSRRQGRTEKLFF,TGTGCCAGCAGTAGACGACAGGGGAGGACTGAAAAACTGTTTTTT
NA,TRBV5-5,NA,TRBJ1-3,CASSLPGAYSGNTIYF,TGTGCCAGCAGCTTACCCGGGGCATACTCTGGAAACACCATATATTTT
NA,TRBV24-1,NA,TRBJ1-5,CATSGGTTVFNQPQHF,TGTGCCACCAGTGGCGGGACAACAGTCTTCAATCAGCCCCAGCATTTT
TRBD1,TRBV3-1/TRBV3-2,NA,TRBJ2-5,CASSQGQGRETQYF,TGTGCCAGCAGCCAGGGACAGGGTCGAGAGACCCAGTACTTC
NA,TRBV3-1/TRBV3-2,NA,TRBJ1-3,CASSPPVSSGNTIYF,TGTGCCAGCAGCCCCCCGGTCAGCTCTGGAAACACCATATATTTT
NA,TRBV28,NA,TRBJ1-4,CATYGTNEKLFF,TGTGCCACTTACGGAACTAATGAAAAACTGTTTTTT
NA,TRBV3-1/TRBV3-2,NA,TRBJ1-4,CASSRTVGAGGNEKLFF,TGTGCCAGCAGCCGAACCGTAGGAGCGGGGGGTAATGAAAAACTGTTTTTT
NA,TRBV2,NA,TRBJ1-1,CASSTDGVTEAFF,TGTGCCAGCAGTACAGATGGGGTAACTGAAGCTTTCTTT
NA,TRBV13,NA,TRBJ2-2,CASSPRTITNTGELFF,TGTGCCAGCAGCCCGAGGACAATAACGAACACCGGGGAGCTGTTTTTT
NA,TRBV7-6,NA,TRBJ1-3,CASSPDQIRSGNTIYF,TGTGCCAGCAGCCCCGACCAGATAAGATCTGGAAACACCATATATTTT
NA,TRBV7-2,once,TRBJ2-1,CASSSLGMWDNEQFF,TGTGCCAGCAGCTCCCTAGGTATGTGGGACAATGAGCAGTTCTTC